The rows below give T cell receptor beta chains drawn from one sample of a study of T cell repertoires in cytomegalovirus infection. Via MiXCR, TCRdb re-called the reads, giving one row per CDR3 protein. The sample includes about 260,000 distinct CDR3 sequences, roughly an eighth of them seen just once. The sequencing sample was made of PBMCs. These receptors were obtained from a human donor in good health (CMV status not recorded). Some clones in this sample may be carry-over from other donors' samples. CDR3s include the opening cysteine and the closing phenylalanine or tryptophan. D genes are given only for firm matches. Part of the rows lack a size; the others show once, few, many or a class for expanded clones.

length	D	V	J	size	DNA	CDR3
15	TRBD1	TRBV12-5	TRBJ2-3	many	TGTGCTAGTGGTTTTGGCGACAGGGGGGCAGATACGCAGTATTTT	CASGFGDRGADTQYF
18	NA	TRBV7-6	TRBJ1-5	many	TGTGCCAGCAGCTTAGATACACCCAACAAGGGCCGCAATCAGCCCCAGCATTTT	CASSLDTPNKGRNQPQHF
16	TRBD1	TRBV13	TRBJ1-1	few	TGTGCCAGCAGCTCGCCCCAGGGGGCGTGGAACACTGAAGCTTTCTTT	CASSSPQGAWNTEAFF
13	NA	TRBV12-5	TRBJ1-1	few	TGTGCTAGTGGGCGAGGAGGGGCCACTGAAGCTTTCTTT	CASGRGGATEAFF
15	NA	TRBV7-8	TRBJ2-4	many	TGTGCCAGCAGCCCCCCTTGGACAGCCAAAAACATTCAGTACTTC	CASSPPWTAKNIQYF
16	NA	TRBV5-8	TRBJ2-5	few	TGTGCCAGCAGCTTGGGGTATTGGGGCCTACAAGAGACCCAGTACTTC	CASSLGYWGLQETQYF
14	NA	TRBV20-1	TRBJ2-1	few	TGCAGTGCACGGGACTCAGGGGGGTCCAATGAGCAGTTCTTC	CSARDSGGSNEQFF
14	TRBD1	TRBV7-2	TRBJ1-5	many	TGTGCCAGCAGCCAAACAGGGGGCAATCAGCCCCAGCATTTT	CASSQTGGNQPQHF
12	NA	TRBV7-2	TRBJ2-5	many	TGTGCCAGCAGCTTAGTAACTGAGACCCAGTACTTC	CASSLVTETQYF
16	TRBD1	TRBV12-3/TRBV12-4	TRBJ2-5	few	TGTGCCAGCAGCGACCTCCGGGACAGGGGTCGGGAGACCCAGTACTTC	CASSDLRDRGRETQYF
13	NA	TRBV5-4	TRBJ2-2	NA	TGTGCCAGCAGGCCAGCCGGGTTCGGGGAGCTGTTTTTT	CASRPAGFGELFF
15	TRBD2	TRBV20-1	TRBJ2-2	few	TGCAGTGCTAGATCTACTAGCGGGATGCCCGGGGAGCTGTTTTTT	CSARSTSGMPGELFF
14	TRBD1	TRBV5-8	TRBJ2-1	few	TGTGCCAGTACGGGACAGGTCTTCTACAATGAGCAGTTCTTC	CASTGQVFYNEQFF
16	TRBD2	TRBV7-2	TRBJ2-5	many	TGTGCCAGCAGCTTAATGCGGGGGGTTAGTGGGGAGACCCAGTACTTC	CASSLMRGVSGETQYF
12	NA	TRBV12-3/TRBV12-4	TRBJ1-1	many	TGTGCCAGCAGTTTACAGAACACTGAAGCTTTCTTT	CASSLQNTEAFF
14	TRBD2	TRBV5-1	TRBJ2-7	few	TGCGCCAGCAGCGACAGCGGGGGGGCGTACGAGCAGTACTTC	CASSDSGGAYEQYF
15	NA	TRBV12-3/TRBV12-4	TRBJ2-1	few	TGTGCCAGCAGCCGGGTCCCGAGCTCCTACAATGAGCAGTTCTTC	CASSRVPSSYNEQFF
12	NA	TRBV28	TRBJ2-7	many	TGTGCCAGCAGTTCGCTACCCTACGAGCAGTACTTC	CASSSLPYEQYF
15	TRBD1	TRBV10-3	TRBJ2-5	many	TGTGCCATCAGTGAGATGGACAGGGCCTTAGAGACCCAGTACTTC	CAISEMDRALETQYF
16	NA	TRBV7-3	TRBJ1-4	many	TGTGCCAGCAGCTTAACTGAGGACAGCACAAATGAAAAACTGTTTTTT	CASSLTEDSTNEKLFF
15	TRBD2	TRBV5-1	TRBJ2-3	few	TGCGCCAGCAGATGGACTAGCGGAAGCACAGATACGCAGTATTTT	CASRWTSGSTDTQYF
13	TRBD2	TRBV29-1	TRBJ2-1	few	TGCAGCGTCCCAAAAGGGACTAGCGGGGGAAAGTTCTTC	CSVPKGTSGGKFF
14	TRBD1	TRBV7-8	TRBJ1-3	few	TGTGCCAGCGAACAGGGGGCGCGAGGAAACACCATATATTTT	CASEQGARGNTIYF
15	TRBD1	TRBV6-1	TRBJ1-2	many	TGTGCCAGCAGACGACAGGGGGCGAATTACCGCGGCTACACCTTC	CASRRQGANYRGYTF
15	TRBD1	TRBV7-6	TRBJ1-5	many	TGTGCCAGCAGCCGTGGGACAGGGAGCAATCAGCCCCAGCATTTT	CASSRGTGSNQPQHF
12	NA	TRBV6-6	TRBJ2-7	many	TGTGCCAGCAGTTCCTACTCCTACGAGCAGTACTTC	CASSSYSYEQYF
15	NA	TRBV19	TRBJ1-3	many	TGTGCCAGTACCCCGACAACCAGCTCTGGAAACACCATATATTTT	CASTPTTSSGNTIYF
17	NA	TRBV13	TRBJ2-7	NA	TGTGCCAGCAGCAGCTCCCTCGGGACCTTCCCCAATGACGAGCAGTACTTC	CASSSSLGTFPNDEQYF
13	NA	TRBV2	TRBJ2-1	many	TGTGCCAGCAGGCCGGGGGCTTACAATGAGCAGTTCTTC	CASRPGAYNEQFF
16	TRBD2	TRBV5-1	TRBJ2-3	NA	TGCGCCAGCAGCTTGGCCGGCGGGGGGAGCACAGATACGCAGTATTTT	CASSLAGGGSTDTQYF
15	TRBD2	TRBV10-2	TRBJ2-3	few	TGCGCCAGCAGTGCACTAGCGGCTAGCACAGATACGCAGTATTTT	CASSALAASTDTQYF
12	NA	TRBV20-1	TRBJ1-1	few	TGCAGTGTTCAAAGGGGTGACACTGAAGCTTTCTTT	CSVQRGDTEAFF
18	TRBD1	TRBV29-1	TRBJ1-2	few	TGCAGCGTTTTGGGATTCACGGGACAGGGGAAGGGGAACGATGGCTACACCTTC	CSVLGFTGQGKGNDGYTF
16	TRBD1	TRBV19	TRBJ2-1	NA	TGTGCCAGTAGTATAGTCCGGGGCAGGGGGAGCGATGAGCAGTTCTTC	CASSIVRGRGSDEQFF
17	NA	TRBV20-1	TRBJ2-3	few	TGCAGTGCTAGAGTTCTGGGACCTCTAACCCCCTTGGATACGCAGTATTTT	CSARVLGPLTPLDTQYF
14	TRBD1	TRBV10-3	TRBJ1-1	many	TGTGCCATCAGTGATGCAGGGGGAATCACTGAAGCTTTCTTT	CAISDAGGITEAFF
14	NA	TRBV25-1	TRBJ1-6	NA	TGTGCCAGCAGTCAGGCAGTTCGAAATTCACCCCTCCACTTT	CASSQAVRNSPLHF
15	NA	TRBV2	TRBJ2-6	few	TGTGCCAGCAGAATTACAGGGACCGGGGCCAACGTCCTGACTTTC	CASRITGTGANVLTF
17	NA	TRBV7-2	TRBJ2-3	many	TGTGCCAGCAGCTTAGCTACGGGCCTCAGGGGCACAGATACGCAGTATTTT	CASSLATGLRGTDTQYF
15	NA	TRBV18	TRBJ1-5	NA	TGTGCCAGCTCACCTCGGAAACAGGAGCCCCCCAGCCAGCATTTT	CASSPRKQEPPSQHF
13	NA	TRBV7-2	TRBJ2-2	many	TGTGCCAGCAGCCAGTGGAACACCGGGGAGCTGTTTTTT	CASSQWNTGELFF
15	TRBD1	TRBV7-9	TRBJ2-1	many	TGTGCCAGCAGCTGGGGACAGAGTACTTACAATGAGCAGTTCTTC	CASSWGQSTYNEQFF
16	TRBD1	TRBV20-1	TRBJ2-3	many	TGCAGTGCCGTCTCTCGGGGGACAGGGGGGACAGATACGCAGTATTTT	CSAVSRGTGGTDTQYF